This section outlines one T cell receptor (beta chain) sequence together with its context. Its antigen is undetermined. Compared with germline, one end of the junction differs, possibly owing to a read error. Assay: immunoSEQ multiplex PCR; the TCRdb copy retains only in-frame clones and omits some. The sample yields about 50,000 clones, just over 85% seen once. This specimen comes from a study of OX40 agonist ivuxolimab in advanced cancers. Overall study findings and caveats: Both CD4+ and CD8+ T cell populations in blood had undergone clonal expansion by week 6 at 0.1 to 3.0 mg/kg. Mean expanded clone counts were higher in CD8+ than CD4+ T cells. Individuals who were partial responders at 0.1-3.0 mg/kg had clonal expansion that ranked among the lowest.

Germline CDR1 and CDR2: SSHAT and FNYEAQ (reference sequence). The CDR3 totals 13 residues. This chain connects TRBV7-7 to TRBJ2-7; D may be TRBD1 or TRBD2 (5 bases each). The clonotype was recovered from an adult with an advanced solid tumor such as melanoma, head and neck, liver or kidney cancer. The sample in question was CD4+ or CD8+ T cells sorted from blood, obtained in a trial of the OX40 agonist ivuxolimab. Written as DNA, the CDR3 is TGTGCTAGCAGCTTATGGGGCTGGGAGGAGCAGTACTTC. Its protein is CASSLWGWEEQYF. The full variable domain, rest sourced from reference TRBV7-7 and TRBJ2-7, is GAGVSQSPRYKVTKRGQDVTLRCDPISSHATLYWYQQALGQGPEFLTYFNYEAQPDKSGLPSDRFSAERPEGSISTLTIQRTEQRDSAMYRCASSLWGWEEQYFGPGTRLTVT.